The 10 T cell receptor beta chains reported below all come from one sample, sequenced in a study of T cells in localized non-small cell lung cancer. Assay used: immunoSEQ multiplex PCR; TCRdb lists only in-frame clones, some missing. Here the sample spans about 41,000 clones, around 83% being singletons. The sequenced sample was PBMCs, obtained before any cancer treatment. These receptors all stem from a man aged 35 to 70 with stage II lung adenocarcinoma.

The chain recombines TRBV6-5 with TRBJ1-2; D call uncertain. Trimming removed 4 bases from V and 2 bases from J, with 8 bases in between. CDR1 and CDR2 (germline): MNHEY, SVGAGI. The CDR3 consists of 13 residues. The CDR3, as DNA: TGTGCCAGCAGTTTCCCCGGGAACTATGGCTACACCTTC. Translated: CASSFPGNYGYTF.

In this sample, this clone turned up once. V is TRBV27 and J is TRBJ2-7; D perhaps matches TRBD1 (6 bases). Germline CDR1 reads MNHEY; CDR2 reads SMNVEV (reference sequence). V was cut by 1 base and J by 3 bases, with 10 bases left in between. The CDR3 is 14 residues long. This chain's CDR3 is CASSLYPGDYEQYF. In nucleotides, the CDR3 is TGTGCCAGCAGTTTATATCCAGGGGACTACGAGCAGTACTTC.

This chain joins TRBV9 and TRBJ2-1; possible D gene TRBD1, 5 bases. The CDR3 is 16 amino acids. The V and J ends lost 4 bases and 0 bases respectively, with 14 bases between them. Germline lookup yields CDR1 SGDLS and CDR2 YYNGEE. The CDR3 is CASSFRQQSSYNEQFF. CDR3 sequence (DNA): TGTGCCAGCAGCTTTCGACAGCAGAGCTCCTACAATGAGCAGTTCTTC.

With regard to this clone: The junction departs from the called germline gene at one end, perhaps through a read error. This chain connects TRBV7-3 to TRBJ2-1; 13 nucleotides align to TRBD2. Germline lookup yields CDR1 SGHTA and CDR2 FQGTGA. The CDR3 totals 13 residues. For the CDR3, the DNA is TGTGCCAGCAGCGGTACTAGCGGGGGGGCCCTCGTCTTC. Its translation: CASSGTSGGALVF.

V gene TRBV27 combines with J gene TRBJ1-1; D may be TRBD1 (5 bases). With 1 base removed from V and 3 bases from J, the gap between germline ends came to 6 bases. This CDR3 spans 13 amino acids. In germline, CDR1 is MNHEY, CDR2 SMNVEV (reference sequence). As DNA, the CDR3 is TGTGCCAGCAGTTTATTCAGGGACACTGAAGCTTTCTTT. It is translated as CASSLFRDTEAFF.

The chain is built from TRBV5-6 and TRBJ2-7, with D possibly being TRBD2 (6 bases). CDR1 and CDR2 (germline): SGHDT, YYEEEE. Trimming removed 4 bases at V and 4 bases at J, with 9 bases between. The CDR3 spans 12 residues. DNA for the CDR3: TGTGCCAGCAGCCTGGGGGGTTACGAGCAGTACTTC. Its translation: CASSLGGYEQYF.

CDR3 sequence: CASSYTDSNEQFF. CDR3 in DNA: TGTGCCAGCAGTTACACGGACTCAAATGAGCAGTTCTTC. The chain recombines TRBV6-5 with TRBJ2-1; D may be TRBD2 (5 bases). The CDR3 totals 13 residues. Germline lookup yields CDR1 MNHEY and CDR2 SVGAGI. Trimming took off 2 bases at V and 7 bases at J, with 9 bases between the two ends.

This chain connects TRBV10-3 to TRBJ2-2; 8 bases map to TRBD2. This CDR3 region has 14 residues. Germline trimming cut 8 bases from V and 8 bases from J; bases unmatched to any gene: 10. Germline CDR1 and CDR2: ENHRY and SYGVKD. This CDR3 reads CAISGGGVPGELFF. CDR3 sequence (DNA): TGTGCCATCTCCGGGGGGGGTGTGCCTGGGGAGCTGTTTTTT.

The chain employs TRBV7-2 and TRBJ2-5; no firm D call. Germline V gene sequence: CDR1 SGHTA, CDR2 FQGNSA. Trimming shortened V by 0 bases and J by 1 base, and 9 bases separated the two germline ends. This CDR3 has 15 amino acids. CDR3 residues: CASSLARSTQETQYF. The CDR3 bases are TGTGCCAGCAGCTTAGCCCGATCTACCCAAGAGACCCAGTACTTC.

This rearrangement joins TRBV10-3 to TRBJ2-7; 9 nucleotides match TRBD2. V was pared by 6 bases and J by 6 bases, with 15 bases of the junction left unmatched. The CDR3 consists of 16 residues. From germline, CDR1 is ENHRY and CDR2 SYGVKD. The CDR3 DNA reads TGTGCCATCAGCGACAAGGCGCTAGCGGGATGGGGCGAGCAGTACTTC. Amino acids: CAISDKALAGWGEQYF.